Listed here are 20 T cell receptor beta chains from one sample, sequenced in a study of blood T cell repertoires in COVID-19. Assay used: immunoSEQ multiplex PCR; TCRdb lists only in-frame clones, some missing. This table has 130,000 to 150,000 clones, roughly 84% appearing once. Sequenced: PBMCs or T cells enriched from blood (not recorded which). The receptors originated from a woman aged 45 to 65 who had been exposed to COVID-19.

V is TRBV11-3 and J is TRBJ2-1, with TRBD1 matching over 7 bases. The CDR3 extends over 15 amino acids. V trimming: 2 bases; J trimming: 1 base; junction bases outside the gene matches: 2. Germline-derived CDR1 and CDR2 are SGHNT and YENEEA. This CDR3 reads CASSLPGQSYNEQFF. CDR3 nucleotides: TGTGCCAGCAGCTTACCGGGACAGTCCTACAATGAGCAGTTCTTC. The variable domain in full, completed from reference TRBV11-3 and TRBJ2-1, reads EAGVVQSPRYKIIEKKQPVAFWCNPISGHNTLYWYLQNLGQGPELLIRYENEEAVDDSQLPKDRFSAERLKGVDSTLKIQPAELGDSAVYLCASSLPGQSYNEQFFGPGTRLTVL.

V is TRBV14 and J is TRBJ1-6; weak D call: TRBD1 (5 bases). This CDR3 comprises 17 residues. Germline V CDR1 and CDR2: SGHDN, FVKESK. With 1 base removed from V and 0 bases from J, the gap between germline ends came to 10 bases. As DNA, the CDR3 is TGTGCCAGCAGCCAAGGGCGACAGAGCTCCTATAATTCACCCCTCCACTTT. Protein product: CASSQGRQSSYNSPLHF.

The chain couples TRBV28 to TRBJ1-2; D not certain. V was pared by 5 bases and J by 4 bases, with 17 bases between. The CDR3 sequence is 15 residues long. The germline CDR1 and CDR2 sequences are MDHEN and SYDVKM. CDR3 residues: CASSPPPPKPYGYTF. CDR3 nucleotides: TGTGCCAGCAGTCCACCTCCTCCTAAGCCCTATGGCTACACCTTC.

The genes are TRBV29-1 and TRBJ2-1; 7 bases align to TRBD2. CDR1 SQVTM and CDR2 ANQGSEA come from the germline V gene. The CDR3 loop spans 18 amino acids. V shed 0 bases and J 0 bases; nucleotides not matched to a gene: 11. In DNA, the CDR3 is TGCAGCGTTGAAGAATTCCCTAGCGGTGGGGGCTCCTACAATGAGCAGTTCTTC. Translation: CSVEEFPSGGGSYNEQFF.

This clone has just a few counts. The chain links TRBV9 to TRBJ1-6, with D maybe TRBD1 (5 bases). V was shortened by 3 bases and J by 7 bases, with 8 bases between the two germline ends. The germline V gene has CDR1 SGDLS and CDR2 YYNGEE. The CDR3 has 13 amino acids. The CDR3 here is CASSGQGNSPLHF. The CDR3 DNA reads TGTGCCAGCAGCGGCCAGGGAAATTCACCCCTCCACTTT.

The V and J genes are TRBV10-3 and TRBJ2-1; possibly TRBD2 for D (7 bases). V was trimmed by 0 bases and J by 8 bases, leaving 17 bases between them. The germline V gene encodes CDR1 ENHRY and CDR2 SYGVKD. The CDR3 covers 16 residues. CDR3 residues: CAISESDGGARDEQFF. CDR3 bases: TGTGCCATCAGTGAGTCGGATGGGGGGGCCAGAGATGAGCAGTTCTTC.

The sample holds a few counts of this clone. The V and J genes are TRBV7-3 and TRBJ2-1; 7 bases agree with TRBD2. Germline loops: CDR1 SGHTA, CDR2 FQGTGA. The length of the CDR3 is 18 residues. Trimming took 5 bases from V and 4 from J; bases not matched to a gene: 17. CDR3 DNA sequence: TGTGCCAGCAGCCCCCTCCCGCGGGGGACCCCCCTTTACAATGAGCAGTTCTTC. Amino acids: CASSPLPRGTPLYNEQFF. Together with reference TRBV7-3 and TRBJ2-1, the CDR3 gives the full variable domain: GAGVSQTPSNKVTEKGKYVELRCDPISGHTALYWYRQSLGQGPEFLIYFQGTGAADDSGLPNDRFFAVRPEGSVSTLKIQRTERGDSAVYLCASSPLPRGTPLYNEQFFGPGTRLTVL.

CDR3 sequence (DNA): TGCGCCAGCAGTGACAGGGGGAACACTGAAGCTTTCTTT. Amino acids: CASSDRGNTEAFF. V and J are TRBV10-2 and TRBJ1-1, with a weak D call TRBD1 (6 bases). The germline V gene has CDR1 WSHSY and CDR2 SAAADI. The CDR3 length is 13 residues. The germline V and J ends were trimmed by 3 bases and 1 base, with 6 bases remaining between them.

The chain links TRBV19 to TRBJ1-5; possible D gene TRBD1, 6 bases. V was shortened by 3 bases and J by 4 bases, with 10 bases between the two germline ends. Germline loops: CDR1 LNHDA, CDR2 SQIVND (reference sequence). This CDR3 has 14 residues. In DNA form, the CDR3 reads TGTGCCAGTAGTATGATAGGGGGTAATCAGCCCCAGCATTTT. Translation gives CASSMIGGNQPQHF.

This clone was detected only a few times. The rearrangement joins TRBV11-2 to TRBJ2-7, with no clear D. CDR1 and CDR2 (germline): SGHAT, FQNNGV. The V and J ends lost 2 bases and 0 bases respectively, with 8 bases between them. This CDR3 has 14 amino acids. The CDR3: CASSLSRSSYEQYF. The CDR3 DNA is TGTGCCAGCAGCTTATCAAGGAGCTCCTACGAGCAGTACTTC.

This clone was observed once. The chain uses TRBV19 and TRBJ2-7; D is ambiguous. V gave up 3 bases and J gave up 3 bases, with 6 bases separating them. The germline CDR1 and CDR2 sequences are LNHDA and SQIVND (reference sequence). This CDR3 contains 12 residues. The CDR3 nucleotides read TGTGCCAGTAGTATTCTAGGCTACGAGCAGTACTTC. Its protein is CASSILGYEQYF.

The chain employs TRBV6-1 and TRBJ1-1; D is ambiguous. Germline V CDR1 and CDR2: MNHNS, SASEGT. Trimming shortened V by 5 bases and J by 4 bases, and 8 bases separated the two germline ends. There are 12 residues in the CDR3. This CDR3 reads CASSKYGTEAFF. In nucleotides, the CDR3 is TGTGCCAGCAGTAAATACGGCACTGAAGCTTTCTTT.

This clone occurred once. The chain employs TRBV5-1 and TRBJ2-7; a possible D gene is TRBD1 (6 bases). The V end was cut by 0 bases, the J end by 2 bases, with 15 bases between. Germline V gene lookup returns CDR1 SGHRS and CDR2 YFSETQ. The CDR3 runs 16 residues. CDR3 nucleotide sequence: TGCGCCAGCAGCTTGGGGTTTACAGGGCAAACCTACGAGCAGTACTTC. Protein product: CASSLGFTGQTYEQYF.

The gene calls are TRBV6-5 and TRBJ1-4; possibly TRBD1 for D (6 bases). Germline-derived CDR1 and CDR2 are MNHEY and SVGAGI. Trimming took 10 bases from V and 8 from J, leaving 20 bases between them. CDR3 length: 14 amino acids. CDR3 DNA: TGTGCCACCTACTCAGGACAGAATTTAGAAAAACTGTTTTTT. Protein product: CATYSGQNLEKLFF.

This chain connects TRBV29-1 to TRBJ1-1; D not resolved. The CDR3 is 13 residues long. V was pared by 3 bases and J by 3 bases, with 11 bases between. CDR1 is SQVTM, CDR2 ANQGSEA, per germline. In DNA form, the CDR3 reads TGCAGCGTTGAGAGAACCGTGGACACTGAAGCTTTCTTT. This translates into CSVERTVDTEAFF. Filled out from reference TRBV29-1 and TRBJ1-1, the complete variable domain reads SAVISQKPSRDICQRGTSLTIQCQVDSQVTMMFWYRQQPGQSLTLIATANQGSEATYESGFVIDKFPISRPNLTFSTLTVSNMSPEDSSIYLCSVERTVDTEAFFGQGTRLTVV.

This sequence joins TRBV6-5 and TRBJ2-1, with D perhaps matching TRBD1 (5 bases). The CDR3 loop spans 16 amino acids. CDR1 MNHEY and CDR2 SVGAGI come from the germline V gene. V gave up 0 bases and J gave up 8 bases, with 17 bases separating them. DNA of the CDR3: TGTGCCAGCAGTTACTCCTGGGCCACGAAAGGGGATGAGCAGTTCTTC. This translates into CASSYSWATKGDEQFF.

This chain joins TRBV12-3 or TRBV12-4 and TRBJ2-7; weak D call: TRBD1 (5 bases). The CDR3 sequence is 11 residues long. V dropped 6 bases and J dropped 6 bases, with 9 bases sitting between them. Here the CDR3 DNA reads TGTGCCAGCAGCCTTAGGGGCGAGCAGTACTTC. Translation gives CASSLRGEQYF.

This clone is a singleton in its sample. V usage is TRBV5-8 and J usage is TRBJ2-7; TRBD2 agrees at 11 bases. Per the germline V gene, CDR1 is SGHTS and CDR2 is YDEGEE. This CDR3 has 16 residues. Germline trimming cut 2 bases from V and 2 bases from J; bases unmatched to any gene: 6. In DNA, the CDR3 is TGTGCCAGCAGCTTATTGACTAGCGGGACCCCCTACGAGCAGTACTTC. Its translation: CASSLLTSGTPYEQYF.

V usage is TRBV11-3 and J usage is TRBJ2-2; 7 bases map to TRBD2. Unmatched junction bases numbered 6, after V lost 11 bases and J lost 0 bases. Germline CDR1 and CDR2: SGHNT and YENEEA. CDR3 length: 14 residues. The CDR3 protein is CASREGANTGELFF. CDR3 nucleotide sequence: TGTGCCTCCAGGGAGGGCGCGAACACCGGGGAGCTGTTTTTT.

The chain carries TRBV29-1 and TRBJ1-2; D is unresolved. In germline, CDR1 is SQVTM, CDR2 ANQGSEA. V dropped 0 bases and J dropped 4 bases, with 9 bases sitting between them. There are 13 residues in the CDR3. CDR3 in DNA: TGCAGCGTTGAAGAGGCGGTCACCTATGGCTACACCTTC. It specifies CSVEEAVTYGYTF. The whole variable domain, remainder taken from reference TRBV29-1 and TRBJ1-2, is SAVISQKPSRDICQRGTSLTIQCQVDSQVTMMFWYRQQPGQSLTLIATANQGSEATYESGFVIDKFPISRPNLTFSTLTVSNMSPEDSSIYLCSVEEAVTYGYTFGSGTRLTVV.